This T cell receptor (beta chain) was retrieved from a study of OX40 agonist ivuxolimab in advanced cancers. Turning to the study itself: In this cohort, patients received ivuxolimab, an agonistic anti-OX40 (CD134) antibody. Melanoma, hepatocellular carcinoma, head and neck or renal cell cancer occurred in dose-escalation patients.

The assay was immunoSEQ multiplex PCR, and TCRdb's table has in-frame clones only and misses some. The sample consists of around 120,000 clones, 80% to 90% of them appearing once. The CDR3 length is 15 residues. Germline-derived CDR1 and CDR2 are SEHNR and FQNEAQ (reference sequence). The germline V and J ends were trimmed by 1 base and 4 bases, with 11 bases remaining between them. Sequencing used CD4+ or CD8+ T cells sorted from blood, obtained in a trial of the OX40 agonist ivuxolimab. The rearrangement uses TRBV7-9 and TRBJ1-5; D ambiguous. This receptor was obtained from an adult with an advanced solid tumor such as melanoma, head and neck, liver or kidney cancer. The CDR3 protein is CASSLDGPPNQPQHF. The CDR3 nucleotides are TGTGCCAGCAGCTTAGATGGACCGCCGAATCAGCCCCAGCATTTT. The whole variable domain, filled in from reference TRBV7-9 and TRBJ1-5, reads DTGVSQNPRHKITKRGQNVTFRCDPISEHNRLYWYRQTLGQGPEFLTYFQNEAQLEKSRLLSDRFSAERPKGSFSTLEIQRTEQGDSAMYLCASSLDGPPNQPQHFGDGTRLSIL.